This TCR beta chain is from a study of graft-versus-host responses after intestinal transplantation. Across the whole study: Every recipient had anti-thymocyte globulin induction and 3 to 4 years of tacrolimus plus steroids. Overall study results and limits: Early after transplant, HvG declines were associated with peak levels of circulating GvH clones.

Note on this clone: The antigen remains undetermined.

Germline CDR1 reads SEHNR; CDR2 reads FQNEAQ (reference sequence). The CDR3 length is 14 residues. V gave up 5 bases and J gave up 1 base, with 11 bases separating them. Sequencing was performed with immunoSEQ multiplex PCR; in TCRdb, only in-frame clones are kept and a portion is missing. The sample holds 75,000 to 100,000 clones, 75% to 95% seen once. The receptor's source is a human patient who received an intestinal transplant, so some T cells may come from the graft donor. Here the sequenced sample was PBMCs, taken about 460 days after intestinal transplant. The chain employs TRBV7-9 and TRBJ1-1; D not certain. The DNA for the CDR3 is TGTGCCAGCAGCATGCCTACTCAGAACACTGAAGCTTTCTTT. This codes for CASSMPTQNTEAFF.